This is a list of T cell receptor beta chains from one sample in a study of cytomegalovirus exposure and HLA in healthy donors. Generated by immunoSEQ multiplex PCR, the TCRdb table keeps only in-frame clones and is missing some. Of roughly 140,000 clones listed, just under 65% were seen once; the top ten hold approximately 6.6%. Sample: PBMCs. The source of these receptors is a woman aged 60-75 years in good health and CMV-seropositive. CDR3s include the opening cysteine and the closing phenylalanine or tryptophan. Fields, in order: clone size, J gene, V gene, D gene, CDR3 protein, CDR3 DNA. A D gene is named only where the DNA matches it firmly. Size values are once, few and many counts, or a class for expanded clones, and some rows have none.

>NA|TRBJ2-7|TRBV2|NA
CASSEAGAPHEQYF
TGTGCCAGCAGTGAAGCGGGGGCTCCCCACGAGCAGTACTTC
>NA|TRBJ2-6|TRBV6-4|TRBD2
CASSDKLGLPGLAGASSGANVLTF
TGTGCCAGCAGTGACAAATTGGGGCTCCCGGGACTAGCGGGAGCAAGCTCTGGGGCCAACGTCCTGACTTTC
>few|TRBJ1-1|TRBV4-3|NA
CASSQDRTKMNTEAFF
TGCGCCAGCAGCCAAGATCGGACAAAAATGAACACTGAAGCTTTCTTT
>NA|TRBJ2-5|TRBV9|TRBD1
CASSVAGTGEETQYF
TGTGCCAGCAGCGTCGCCGGGACAGGGGAAGAGACCCAGTACTTC
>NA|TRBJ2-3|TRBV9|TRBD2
CASSVGDSGRGNTQYF
TGTGCCAGCAGCGTAGGCGATAGCGGGAGGGGGAATACGCAGTATTTT
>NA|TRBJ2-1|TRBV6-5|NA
CASSYGEIYNEQFF
TGTGCCAGCAGTTACGGGGAGATCTACAATGAGCAGTTCTTC
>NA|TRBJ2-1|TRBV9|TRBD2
CASSGIADSGTSGSSYNEQFF
TGTGCCAGCAGCGGCATCGCGGACAGCGGGACTAGCGGGAGTTCCTACAATGAGCAGTTCTTC
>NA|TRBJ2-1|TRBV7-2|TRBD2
CASSAVGGGYNEQFF
TGTGCCAGCAGCGCCGTGGGCGGGGGTTACAATGAGCAGTTCTTC
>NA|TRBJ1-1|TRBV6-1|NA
CASSQAAALRTEAFF
TGTGCCAGCAGTCAAGCGGCAGCCCTGAGGACTGAAGCTTTCTTT
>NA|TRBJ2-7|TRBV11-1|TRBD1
CASSLKPTGSYEQYF
TGTGCCAGCAGCTTGAAGCCGACAGGGTCTTACGAGCAGTACTTC
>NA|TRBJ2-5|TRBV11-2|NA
CASSSGLLQQETQYF
TGTGCCAGCAGCTCAGGTCTCCTCCAACAAGAGACCCAGTACTTC
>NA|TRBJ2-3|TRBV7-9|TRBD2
CASSSRLAGSTDTQYF
TGTGCCAGCAGCTCCCGGCTAGCGGGGAGCACAGATACGCAGTATTTT
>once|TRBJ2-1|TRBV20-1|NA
CSARVGSEQFF
TGCAGTGCTAGAGTGGGGAGTGAGCAGTTCTTC
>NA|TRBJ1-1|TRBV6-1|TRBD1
CASSDLGTGLNTEAFF
TGTGCCAGCAGTGACCTAGGGACAGGGTTGAACACTGAAGCTTTCTTT
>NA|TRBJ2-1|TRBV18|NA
CASSREQGGNEQFF
TGTGCCAGCTCACGGGAACAGGGGGGGAATGAGCAGTTCTTC
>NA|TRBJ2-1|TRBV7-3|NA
CASSYPGGREQFF
TGTGCCAGCAGTTACCCCGGGGGGCGTGAGCAGTTCTTC
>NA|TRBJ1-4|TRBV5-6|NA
CASSLSGKEKLFF
TGTGCCAGCAGCTTGTCCGGGAAAGAAAAACTGTTTTTT
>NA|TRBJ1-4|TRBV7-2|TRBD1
CASSPRGEKLFF
TGTGCCAGCAGCCCCAGGGGGGAAAAACTGTTTTTT
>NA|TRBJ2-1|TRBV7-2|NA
CASSLGGRGSYNEQFF
TGTGCCAGCAGCTTAGGGGGAAGGGGCTCCTACAATGAGCAGTTCTTC
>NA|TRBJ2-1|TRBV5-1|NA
CASSLGGGDYNEQFF
TGCGCCAGCAGCTTGGGGGGCGGGGATTACAATGAGCAGTTCTTC
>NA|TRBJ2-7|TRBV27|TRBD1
CASSLWTGALKAGNEQYF
TGTGCCAGCAGTTTATGGACAGGGGCCCTTAAAGCGGGGAACGAGCAGTACTTC
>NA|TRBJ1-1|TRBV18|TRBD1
CASSPRTGTMNTEAFF
TGTGCCAGCTCACCTCGGACAGGGACTATGAACACTGAAGCTTTCTTT
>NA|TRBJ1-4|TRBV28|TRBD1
CASSLVQGDEKLFF
TGTGCCAGCAGTTTAGTCCAGGGGGACGAAAAACTGTTTTTT
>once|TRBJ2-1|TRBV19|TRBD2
CASSISGTSGSNEQFF
TGTGCCAGTAGTATCTCGGGGACTAGCGGGAGTAATGAGCAGTTCTTC